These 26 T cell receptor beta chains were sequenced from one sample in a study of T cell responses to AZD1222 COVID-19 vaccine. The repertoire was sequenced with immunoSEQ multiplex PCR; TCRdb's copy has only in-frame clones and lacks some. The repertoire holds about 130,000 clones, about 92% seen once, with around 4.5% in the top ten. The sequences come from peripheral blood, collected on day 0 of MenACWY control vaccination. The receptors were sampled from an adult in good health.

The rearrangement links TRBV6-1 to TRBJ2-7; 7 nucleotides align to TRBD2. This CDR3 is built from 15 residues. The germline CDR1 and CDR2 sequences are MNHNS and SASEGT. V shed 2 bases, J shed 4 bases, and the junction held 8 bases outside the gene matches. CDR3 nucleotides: TGTGCCAGCAGTGAATCAGCGGGGACCTCGTACGAGCAGTACTTC. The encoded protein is CASSESAGTSYEQYF.

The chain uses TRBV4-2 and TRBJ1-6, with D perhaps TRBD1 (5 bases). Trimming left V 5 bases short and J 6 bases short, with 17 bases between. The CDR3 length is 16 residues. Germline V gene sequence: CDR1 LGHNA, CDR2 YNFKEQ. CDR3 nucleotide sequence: TGTGCCAGCAGCGGGCGCGGGACGGAACTTAATTCACCCCTCCACTTT. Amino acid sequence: CASSGRGTELNSPLHF.

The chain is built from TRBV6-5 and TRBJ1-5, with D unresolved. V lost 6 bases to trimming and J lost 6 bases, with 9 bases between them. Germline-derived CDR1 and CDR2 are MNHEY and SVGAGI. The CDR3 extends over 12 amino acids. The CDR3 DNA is TGTGCCAGCAGGCGGAGTGGTCAGCCCCAGCATTTT. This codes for CASRRSGQPQHF.

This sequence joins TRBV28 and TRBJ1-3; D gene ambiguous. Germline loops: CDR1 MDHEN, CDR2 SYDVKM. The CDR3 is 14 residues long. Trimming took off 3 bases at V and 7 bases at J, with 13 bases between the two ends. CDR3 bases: TGTGCCAGCAGTTTTCTGATCAGTACCAACACCATATATTTT. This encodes CASSFLISTNTIYF.

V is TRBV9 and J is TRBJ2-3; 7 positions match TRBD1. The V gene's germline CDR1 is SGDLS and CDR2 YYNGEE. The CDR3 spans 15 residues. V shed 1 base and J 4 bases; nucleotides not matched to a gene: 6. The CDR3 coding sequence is TGTGCCAGCAGCGTAAGACTAACAGGGGCAGATACGCAGTATTTT. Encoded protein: CASSVRLTGADTQYF.

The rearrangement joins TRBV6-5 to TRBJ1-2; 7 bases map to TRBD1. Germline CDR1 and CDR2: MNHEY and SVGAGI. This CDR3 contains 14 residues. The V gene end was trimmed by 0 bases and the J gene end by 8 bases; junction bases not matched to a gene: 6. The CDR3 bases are TGTGCCAGCAGTTACTCCGACAGGGTAGGAGGCTACACCTTC. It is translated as CASSYSDRVGGYTF.

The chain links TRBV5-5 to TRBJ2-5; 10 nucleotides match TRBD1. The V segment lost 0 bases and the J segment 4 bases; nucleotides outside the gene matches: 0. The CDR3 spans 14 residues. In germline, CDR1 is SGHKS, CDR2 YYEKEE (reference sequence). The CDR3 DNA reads TGTGCCAGCAGCTTGGGGACAGGGGGAGAGACCCAGTACTTC. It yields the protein CASSLGTGGETQYF.

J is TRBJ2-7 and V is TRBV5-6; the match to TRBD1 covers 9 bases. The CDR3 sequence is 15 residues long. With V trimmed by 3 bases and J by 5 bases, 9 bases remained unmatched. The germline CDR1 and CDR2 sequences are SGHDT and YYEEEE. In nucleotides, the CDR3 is TGTGCCAGCAGCTCATCCGGGACAGGGAGACACGAGCAGTACGTC. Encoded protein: CASSSSGTGRHEQYV.

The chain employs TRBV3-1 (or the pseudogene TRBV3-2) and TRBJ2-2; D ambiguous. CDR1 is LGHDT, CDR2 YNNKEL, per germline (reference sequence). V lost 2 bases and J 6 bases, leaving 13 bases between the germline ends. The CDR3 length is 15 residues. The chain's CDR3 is CASSQKITNAGELFF. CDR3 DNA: TGTGCCAGCAGCCAAAAGATTACTAACGCCGGGGAGCTGTTTTTT.

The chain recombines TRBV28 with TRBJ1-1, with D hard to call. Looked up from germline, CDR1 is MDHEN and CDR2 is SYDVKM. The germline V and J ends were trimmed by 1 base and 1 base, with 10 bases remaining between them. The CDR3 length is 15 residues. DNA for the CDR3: TGTGCCAGCAGTTTATTTGGGAAGGGGAACACTGAAGCTTTCTTT. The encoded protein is CASSLFGKGNTEAFF.

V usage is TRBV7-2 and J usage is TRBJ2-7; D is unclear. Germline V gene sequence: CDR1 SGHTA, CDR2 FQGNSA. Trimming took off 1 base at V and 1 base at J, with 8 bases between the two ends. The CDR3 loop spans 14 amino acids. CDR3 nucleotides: TGTGCCAGCAGCTTAGGTGGGGTATCCTACGAGCAGTACGTC. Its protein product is CASSLGGVSYEQYV.

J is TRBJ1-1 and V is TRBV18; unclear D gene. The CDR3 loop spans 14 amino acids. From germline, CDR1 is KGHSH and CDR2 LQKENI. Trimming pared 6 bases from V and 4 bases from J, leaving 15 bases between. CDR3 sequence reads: CASSPMEGGTEAFF. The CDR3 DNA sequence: TGTGCCAGCTCCCCTATGGAAGGCGGCACTGAAGCTTTCTTT.

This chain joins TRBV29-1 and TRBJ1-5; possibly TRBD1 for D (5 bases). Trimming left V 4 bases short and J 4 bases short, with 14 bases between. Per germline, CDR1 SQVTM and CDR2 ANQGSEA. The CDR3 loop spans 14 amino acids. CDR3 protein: CSVGDFAGNQPQHF. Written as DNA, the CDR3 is TGCAGCGTTGGGGATTTTGCAGGGAATCAGCCCCAGCATTTT.

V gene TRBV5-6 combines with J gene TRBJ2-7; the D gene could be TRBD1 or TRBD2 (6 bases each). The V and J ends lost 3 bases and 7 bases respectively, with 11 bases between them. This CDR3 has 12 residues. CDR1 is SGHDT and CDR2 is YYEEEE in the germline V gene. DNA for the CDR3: TGTGCCAGCAGCTGGGGGGCGGGTGAGCAGTACGTC. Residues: CASSWGAGEQYV.

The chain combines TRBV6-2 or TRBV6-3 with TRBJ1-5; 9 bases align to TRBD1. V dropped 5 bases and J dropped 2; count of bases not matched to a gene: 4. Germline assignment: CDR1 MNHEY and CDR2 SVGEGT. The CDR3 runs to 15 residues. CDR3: CASSRTGGGNQPQHF. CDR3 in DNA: TGTGCCAGCAGTCGTACAGGGGGCGGCAATCAGCCCCAGCATTTT.

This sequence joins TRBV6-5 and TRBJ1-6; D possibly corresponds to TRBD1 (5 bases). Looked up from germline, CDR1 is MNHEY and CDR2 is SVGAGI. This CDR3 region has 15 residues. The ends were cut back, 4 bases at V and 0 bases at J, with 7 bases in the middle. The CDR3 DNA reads TGTGCCAGCAGTTTGGGGGGCTCCTATAATTCACCCCTCCACTTT. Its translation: CASSLGGSYNSPLHF.

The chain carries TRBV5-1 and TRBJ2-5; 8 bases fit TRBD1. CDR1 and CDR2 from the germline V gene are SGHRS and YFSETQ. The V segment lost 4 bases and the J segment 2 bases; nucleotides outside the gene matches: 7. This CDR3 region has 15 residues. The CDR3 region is CASSPTGDPQETQYF. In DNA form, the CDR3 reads TGCGCCAGCAGCCCGACAGGGGATCCTCAAGAGACCCAGTACTTC.

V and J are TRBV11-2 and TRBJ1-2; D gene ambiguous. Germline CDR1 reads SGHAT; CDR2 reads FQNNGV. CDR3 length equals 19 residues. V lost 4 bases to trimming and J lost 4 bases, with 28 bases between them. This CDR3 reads CASSSDNGVRLRLSYGYTF. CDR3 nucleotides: TGTGCCAGCAGCTCCGATAATGGGGTTCGACTTCGGCTTTCCTATGGCTACACCTTC. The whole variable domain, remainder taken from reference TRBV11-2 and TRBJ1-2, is EAGVAQSPRYKIIEKRQSVAFWCNPISGHATLYWYQQILGQGPKLLIQFQNNGVVDDSQLPKDRFSAERLKGVDSTLKIQPAKLEDSAVYLCASSSDNGVRLRLSYGYTFGSGTRLTVV.

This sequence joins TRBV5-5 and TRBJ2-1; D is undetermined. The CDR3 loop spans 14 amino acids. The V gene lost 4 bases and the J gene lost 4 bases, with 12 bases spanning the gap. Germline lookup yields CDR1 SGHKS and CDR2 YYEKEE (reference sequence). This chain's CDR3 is CASSPVGQYNEQFF. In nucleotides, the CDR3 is TGTGCCAGCAGCCCGGTGGGTCAGTACAATGAGCAGTTCTTC.

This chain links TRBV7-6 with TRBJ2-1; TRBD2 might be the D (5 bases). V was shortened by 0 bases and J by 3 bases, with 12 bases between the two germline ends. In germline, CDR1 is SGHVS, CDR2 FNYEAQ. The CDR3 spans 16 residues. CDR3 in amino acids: CASSLAYGKGYNEQFF. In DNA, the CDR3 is TGTGCCAGCAGCTTAGCGTACGGGAAAGGCTACAATGAGCAGTTCTTC.

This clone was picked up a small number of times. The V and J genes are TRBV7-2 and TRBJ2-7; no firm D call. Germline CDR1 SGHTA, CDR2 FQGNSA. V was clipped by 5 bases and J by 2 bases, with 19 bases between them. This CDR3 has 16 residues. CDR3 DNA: TGTGCCAGCAGCACCGGATCCGGGCCAGCGACCTACGAGCAGTACGTC. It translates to CASSTGSGPATYEQYV.

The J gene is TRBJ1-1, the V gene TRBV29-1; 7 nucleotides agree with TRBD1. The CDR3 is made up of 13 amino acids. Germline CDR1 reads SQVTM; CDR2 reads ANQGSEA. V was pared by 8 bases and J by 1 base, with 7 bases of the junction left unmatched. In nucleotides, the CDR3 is TGCAGCACCTCACAGGGGAGGAACACTGAAGCTTTCTTT. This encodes CSTSQGRNTEAFF.

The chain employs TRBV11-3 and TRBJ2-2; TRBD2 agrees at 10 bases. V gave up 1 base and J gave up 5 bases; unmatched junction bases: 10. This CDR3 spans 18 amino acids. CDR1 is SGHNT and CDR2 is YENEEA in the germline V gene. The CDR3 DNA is TGTGCCAGCAGCTTAGTGTTATTTGGACTAGCGGCGACCGGGGAGCTGTTTTTT. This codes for CASSLVLFGLAATGELFF.

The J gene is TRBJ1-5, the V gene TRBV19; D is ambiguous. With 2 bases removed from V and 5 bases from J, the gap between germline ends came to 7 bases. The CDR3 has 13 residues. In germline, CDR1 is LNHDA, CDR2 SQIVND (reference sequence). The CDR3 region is CASSIYFYQPQHF. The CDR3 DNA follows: TGTGCCAGTAGTATATACTTTTATCAGCCCCAGCATTTT.

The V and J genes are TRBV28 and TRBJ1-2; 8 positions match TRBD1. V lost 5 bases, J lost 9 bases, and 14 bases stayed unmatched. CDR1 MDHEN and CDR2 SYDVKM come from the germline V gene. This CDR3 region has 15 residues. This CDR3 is CASSRTGQGLSSYTF. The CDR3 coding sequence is TGTGCCAGCAGTCGGACCGGACAGGGACTAAGTAGCTACACCTTC.

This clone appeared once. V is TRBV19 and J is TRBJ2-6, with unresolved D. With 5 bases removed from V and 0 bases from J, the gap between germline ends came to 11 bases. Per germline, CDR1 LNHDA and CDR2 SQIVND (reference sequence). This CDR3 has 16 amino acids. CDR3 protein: CASSDPEFSGANVLTF. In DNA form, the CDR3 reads TGTGCCAGTAGTGACCCCGAATTCTCTGGGGCCAACGTCCTGACTTTC.